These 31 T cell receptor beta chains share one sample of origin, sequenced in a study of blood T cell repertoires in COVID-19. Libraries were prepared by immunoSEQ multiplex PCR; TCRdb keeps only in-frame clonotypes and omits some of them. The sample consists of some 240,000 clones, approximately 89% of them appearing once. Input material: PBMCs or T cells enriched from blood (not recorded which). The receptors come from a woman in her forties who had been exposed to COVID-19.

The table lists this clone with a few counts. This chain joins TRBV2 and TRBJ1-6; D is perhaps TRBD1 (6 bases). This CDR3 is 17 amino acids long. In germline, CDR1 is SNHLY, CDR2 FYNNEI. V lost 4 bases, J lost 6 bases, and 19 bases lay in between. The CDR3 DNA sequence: TGTGCCAGCAGTGGAAGTATGACTGGACAGTTTAATTCACCCCTCCACTTT. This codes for CASSGSMTGQFNSPLHF.

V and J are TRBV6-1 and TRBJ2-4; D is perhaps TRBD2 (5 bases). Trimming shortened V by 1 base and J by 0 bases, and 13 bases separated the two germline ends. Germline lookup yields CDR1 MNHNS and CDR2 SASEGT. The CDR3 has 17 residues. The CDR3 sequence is CASSEDSEALAKNIQYF. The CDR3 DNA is TGTGCCAGCAGTGAAGATTCGGAGGCTCTAGCCAAAAACATTCAGTACTTC.

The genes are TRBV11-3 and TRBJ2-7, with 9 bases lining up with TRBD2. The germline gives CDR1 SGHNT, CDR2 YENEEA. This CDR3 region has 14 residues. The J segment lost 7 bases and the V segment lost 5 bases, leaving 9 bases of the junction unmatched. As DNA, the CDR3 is TGTGCCAGCAGCCCCTTAGCGGGAGCTCGAGAGCAGTACGTC. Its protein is CASSPLAGAREQYV.

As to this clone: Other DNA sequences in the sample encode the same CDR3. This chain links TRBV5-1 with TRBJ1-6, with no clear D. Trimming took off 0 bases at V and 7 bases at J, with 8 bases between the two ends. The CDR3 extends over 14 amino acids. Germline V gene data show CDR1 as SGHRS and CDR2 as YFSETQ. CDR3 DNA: TGCGCCAGCAGCTTGGTGTCAGGCAATTCACCCCTCCACTTT. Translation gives CASSLVSGNSPLHF.

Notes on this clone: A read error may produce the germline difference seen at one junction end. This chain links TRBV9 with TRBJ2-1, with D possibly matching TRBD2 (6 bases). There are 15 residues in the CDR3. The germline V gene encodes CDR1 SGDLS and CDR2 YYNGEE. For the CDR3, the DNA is TGTGCCAGCAGCCTGACGCGGGACGGCTACCATGAGCAGTTCTTC. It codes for CASSLTRDGYHEQFF.

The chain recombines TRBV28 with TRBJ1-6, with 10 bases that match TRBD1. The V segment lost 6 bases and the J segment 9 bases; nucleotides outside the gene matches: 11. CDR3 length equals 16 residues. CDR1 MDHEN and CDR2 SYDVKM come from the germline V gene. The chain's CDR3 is CASRTGTGVSGSPLHF. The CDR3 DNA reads TGTGCCAGCAGGACCGGGACAGGGGTTTCGGGTTCACCCCTCCACTTT.

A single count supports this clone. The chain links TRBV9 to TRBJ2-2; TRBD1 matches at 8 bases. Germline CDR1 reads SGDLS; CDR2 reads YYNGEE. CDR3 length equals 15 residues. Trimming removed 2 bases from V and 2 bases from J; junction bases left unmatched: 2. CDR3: CASSVTGVNTGELFF. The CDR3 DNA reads TGTGCCAGCAGCGTGACAGGGGTAAACACCGGGGAGCTGTTTTTT.

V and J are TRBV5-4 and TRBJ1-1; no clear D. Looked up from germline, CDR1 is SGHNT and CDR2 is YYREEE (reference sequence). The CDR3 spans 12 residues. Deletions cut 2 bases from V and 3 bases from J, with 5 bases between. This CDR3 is CASSFPYTEAFF. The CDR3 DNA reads TGTGCCAGCAGCTTCCCTTACACTGAAGCTTTCTTT.

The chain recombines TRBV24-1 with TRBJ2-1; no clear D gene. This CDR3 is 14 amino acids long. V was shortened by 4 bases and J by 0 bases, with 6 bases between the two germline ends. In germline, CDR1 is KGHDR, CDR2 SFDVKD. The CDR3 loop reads CATSERSSYNEQFF. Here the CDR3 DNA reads TGTGCCACCAGTGAACGGAGCTCCTACAATGAGCAGTTCTTC.

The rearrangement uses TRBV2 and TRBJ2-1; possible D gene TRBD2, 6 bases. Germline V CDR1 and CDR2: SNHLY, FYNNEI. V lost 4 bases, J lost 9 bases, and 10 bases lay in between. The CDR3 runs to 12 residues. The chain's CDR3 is CASSVWRGEQFF. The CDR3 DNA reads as TGTGCCAGCAGTGTTTGGAGGGGTGAGCAGTTCTTC.

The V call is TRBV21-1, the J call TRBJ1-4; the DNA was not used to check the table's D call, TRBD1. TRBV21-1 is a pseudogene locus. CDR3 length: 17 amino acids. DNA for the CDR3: TGTGCCAGCAGCCCCGGACAGGGGGCGAAGACTAATGAAAAACTGTTTTTT. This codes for CASSPGQGAKTNEKLFF.

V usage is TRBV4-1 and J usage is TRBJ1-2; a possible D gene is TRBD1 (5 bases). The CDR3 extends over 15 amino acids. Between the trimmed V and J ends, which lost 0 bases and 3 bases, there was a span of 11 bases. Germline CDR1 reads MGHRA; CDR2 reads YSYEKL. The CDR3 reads CASSQDGAVYYGYTF. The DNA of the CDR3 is TGCGCCAGCAGCCAAGATGGGGCGGTTTACTATGGCTACACCTTC.

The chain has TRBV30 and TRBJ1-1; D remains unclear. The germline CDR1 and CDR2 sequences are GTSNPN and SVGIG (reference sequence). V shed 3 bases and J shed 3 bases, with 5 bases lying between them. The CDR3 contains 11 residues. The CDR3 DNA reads TGTGCCTGGAGCGGGGACACTGAAGCTTTCTTT. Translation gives CAWSGDTEAFF.

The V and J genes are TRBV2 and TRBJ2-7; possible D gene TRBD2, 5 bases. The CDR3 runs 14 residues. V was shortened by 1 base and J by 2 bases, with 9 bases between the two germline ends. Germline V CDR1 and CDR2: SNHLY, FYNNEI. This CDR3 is CASSEGAVPYEQYF. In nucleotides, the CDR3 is TGTGCCAGCAGTGAAGGAGCGGTCCCCTACGAGCAGTACTTC.

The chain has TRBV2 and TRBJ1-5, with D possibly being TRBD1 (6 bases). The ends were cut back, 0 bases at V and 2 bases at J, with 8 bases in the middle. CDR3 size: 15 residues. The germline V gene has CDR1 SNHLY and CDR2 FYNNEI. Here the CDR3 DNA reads TGTGCCAGCAGTGAAGCGGGGGCGCGCAATCAGCCCCAGCATTTT. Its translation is CASSEAGARNQPQHF.

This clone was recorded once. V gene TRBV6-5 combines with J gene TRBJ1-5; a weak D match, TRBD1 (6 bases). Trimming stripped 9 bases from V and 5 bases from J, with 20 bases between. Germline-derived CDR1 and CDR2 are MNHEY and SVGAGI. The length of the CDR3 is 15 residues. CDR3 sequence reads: CARPKQGENDQPQHF. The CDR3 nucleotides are TGTGCCAGACCTAAACAGGGAGAGAACGATCAGCCCCAGCATTTT.

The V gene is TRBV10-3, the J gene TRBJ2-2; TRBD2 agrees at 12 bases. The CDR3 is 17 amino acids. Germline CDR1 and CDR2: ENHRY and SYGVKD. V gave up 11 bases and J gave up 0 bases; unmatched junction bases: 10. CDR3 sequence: CAGGGLAGSSNTGELFF. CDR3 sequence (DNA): TGTGCCGGGGGCGGACTAGCGGGATCCTCGAACACCGGGGAGCTGTTTTTT.

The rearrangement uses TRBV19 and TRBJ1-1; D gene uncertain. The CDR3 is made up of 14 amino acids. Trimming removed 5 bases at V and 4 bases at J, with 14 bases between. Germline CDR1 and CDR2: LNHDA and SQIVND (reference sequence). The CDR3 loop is CASSGGLWGTEAFF. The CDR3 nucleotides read TGTGCCAGTAGTGGTGGACTCTGGGGCACTGAAGCTTTCTTT.

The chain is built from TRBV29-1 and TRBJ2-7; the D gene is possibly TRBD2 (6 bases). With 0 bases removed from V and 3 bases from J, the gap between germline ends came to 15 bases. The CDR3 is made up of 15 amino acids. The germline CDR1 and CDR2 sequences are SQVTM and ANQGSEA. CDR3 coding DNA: TGCAGCGTTGAAGATGCTCCCGGGGGTGACTACGAGCAGTACTTC. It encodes CSVEDAPGGDYEQYF.

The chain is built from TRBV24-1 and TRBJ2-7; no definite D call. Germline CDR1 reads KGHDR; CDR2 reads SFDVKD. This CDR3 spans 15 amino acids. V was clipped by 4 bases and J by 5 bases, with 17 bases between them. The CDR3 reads CATSDADVRGDEQYF. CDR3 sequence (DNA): TGTGCCACCAGTGACGCCGACGTGAGAGGTGACGAGCAGTACTTC.

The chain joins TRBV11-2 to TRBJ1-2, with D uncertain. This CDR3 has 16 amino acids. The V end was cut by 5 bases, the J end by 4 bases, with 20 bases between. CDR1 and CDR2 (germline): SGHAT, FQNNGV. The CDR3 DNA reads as TGTGCCAGCAGCCTACTAGAGGCCAGAGCCCTCTATGGCTACACCTTC. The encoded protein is CASSLLEARALYGYTF.

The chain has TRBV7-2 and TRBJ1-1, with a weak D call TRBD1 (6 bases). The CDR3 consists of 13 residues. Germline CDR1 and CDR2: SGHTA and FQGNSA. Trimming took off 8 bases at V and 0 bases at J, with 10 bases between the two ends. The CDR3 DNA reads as TGTGCCAGCCGGACAGAAGTGAACACTGAAGCTTTCTTT. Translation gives CASRTEVNTEAFF.

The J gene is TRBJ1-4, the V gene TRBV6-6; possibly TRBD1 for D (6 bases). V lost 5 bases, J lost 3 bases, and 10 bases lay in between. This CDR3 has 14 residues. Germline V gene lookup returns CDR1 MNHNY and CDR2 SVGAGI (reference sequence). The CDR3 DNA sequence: TGTGCCAGCAGTCTGGGGGCGGCTAATGAAAAACTGTTTTTT. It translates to CASSLGAANEKLFF.

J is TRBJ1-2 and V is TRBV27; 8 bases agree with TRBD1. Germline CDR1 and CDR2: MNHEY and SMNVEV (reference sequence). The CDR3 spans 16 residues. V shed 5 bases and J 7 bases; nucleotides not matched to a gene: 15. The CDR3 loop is CASSLRQGRSPVGYTF. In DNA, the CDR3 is TGTGCCAGCAGTCTCCGACAGGGGAGGTCCCCTGTTGGCTACACCTTC.

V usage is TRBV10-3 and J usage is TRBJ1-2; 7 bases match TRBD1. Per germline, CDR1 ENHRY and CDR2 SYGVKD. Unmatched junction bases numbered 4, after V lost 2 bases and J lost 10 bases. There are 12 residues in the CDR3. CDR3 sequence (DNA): TGTGCCATCAGTGAGACAGGGGACGACTACACCTTC. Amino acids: CAISETGDDYTF.

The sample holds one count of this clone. CDR3: CASSLSGLSYNSPLHF. Written as DNA, the CDR3 is TGTGCCAGCAGTTTATCGGGACTGAGCTATAATTCACCCCTCCACTTT. The chain has TRBV28 and TRBJ1-6; the D gene is possibly TRBD1 (5 bases). Germline CDR1 is MDHEN and CDR2 is SYDVKM. V dropped 1 base and J dropped 3 bases, with 10 bases sitting between them. The length of the CDR3 is 16 residues.

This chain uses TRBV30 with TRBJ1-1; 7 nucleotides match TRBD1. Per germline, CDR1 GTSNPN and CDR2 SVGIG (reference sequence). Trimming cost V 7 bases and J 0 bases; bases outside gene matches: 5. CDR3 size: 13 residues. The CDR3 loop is CAFYRGLNTEAFF. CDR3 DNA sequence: TGTGCCTTTTACAGGGGACTGAACACTGAAGCTTTCTTT.

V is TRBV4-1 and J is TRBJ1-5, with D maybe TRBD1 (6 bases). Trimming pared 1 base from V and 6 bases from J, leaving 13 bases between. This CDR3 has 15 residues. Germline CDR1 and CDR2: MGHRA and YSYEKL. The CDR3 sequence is CASSQGQAWGQPQHF. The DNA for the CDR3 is TGCGCCAGCAGCCAAGGACAGGCCTGGGGTCAGCCCCAGCATTTT.

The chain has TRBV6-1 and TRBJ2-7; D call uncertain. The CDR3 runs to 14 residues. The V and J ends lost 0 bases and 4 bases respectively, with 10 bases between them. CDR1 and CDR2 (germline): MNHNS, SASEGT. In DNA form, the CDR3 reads TGTGCCAGCAGTGAAGCCCCCCGCACTTACGAGCAGTACTTC. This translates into CASSEAPRTYEQYF.

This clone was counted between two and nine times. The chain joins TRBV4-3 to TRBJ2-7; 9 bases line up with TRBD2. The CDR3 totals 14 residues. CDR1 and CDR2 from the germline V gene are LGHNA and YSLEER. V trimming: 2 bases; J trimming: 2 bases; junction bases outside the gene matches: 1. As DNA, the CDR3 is TGCGCCAGCAGCCAACTAGCGGGGACCTACGAGCAGTACTTC. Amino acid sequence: CASSQLAGTYEQYF.

CDR3 sequence (DNA): TGTGCCAGCAGCCCCCTTGGAGGCGACACAGATACGCAGTATTTT. Protein sequence: CASSPLGGDTDTQYF. The V call is TRBV3-1 (or the pseudogene TRBV3-2), the J call TRBJ2-3; D might be TRBD2 (5 bases). Germline V gives CDR1 LGHDT, CDR2 YNNKEL (reference sequence). V was pared by 4 bases and J by 2 bases, with 13 bases between. The CDR3 totals 15 residues.